The present TCR beta chain was sequenced within a study of blood T cell repertoires in COVID-19. At the level of the study: Acute and convalescent COVID-19 samples came from the United States, Italy and Spain. Sources were T cells, B-cell-depleted T cells, or PBMCs; the material itself was cDNA or gDNA.

Germline V CDR1 and CDR2: MNHNY, SVGAGI (reference sequence). The CDR3 loop spans 13 amino acids. Per the original methods: Counts of nucleated cells, estimated from reference gene primer amplification, were obtained. Profiling relied on immunoSEQ multiplex PCR, and the TCRdb table lists in-frame clones only, not all of them. For V, J and clone size, that table is used; D and trimming come from the DNA. The table shows approximately 210,000 clones, with roughly four fifths occurring only once. The sample comprised peripheral blood. The sequence derives from a woman between 40 and 55 years old with acute or convalescent COVID-19. The chain has TRBV6-6 and TRBJ2-2, with 7 bases lining up with TRBD2. Written as DNA, the CDR3 is TGTGCTACTGGCCCTCGGGGGGCCGGGGAGCTGTTTTTT. Translation gives CATGPRGAGELFF.